This T cell receptor beta chain was captured by sequencing in a study of identical twins. General study findings and limits: Insertions were fewer in abundant cord blood beta clonotypes, whereas memory repertoires showed none of this pattern. Models predicted less out-of-frame TCR alpha sharing in monozygotic twins than was found.

Remarks on this clonotype: Its target is unknown.

Healthy Caucasians, and only they, were the donors. TCRdb reprocessed the 5' RACE reads via MiXCR and lists one record per CDR3 protein. This table holds 450,000 or so distinct CDR3 sequences, more than 13% found once. Trimming shortened V by 4 bases and J by 1 base, and 12 bases separated the two germline ends. Germline V gene sequence: CDR1 DFQATT, CDR2 SNEGSKA (reference sequence). The CDR3 runs to 14 residues. Separately, the same data were catalogued under a study of yellow fever vaccine responses in identical twins.

The sample consisted of CD4+ T cells sorted from blood. The TCR sequence derives from a woman between 18 and 30 years old in good health. This chain connects TRBV20-1 to TRBJ2-3; D is unclear. As DNA, the CDR3 is TGCAGTGCTAAGACCTATGGGGGCACAGATACGCAGTATTTT. It yields the protein CSAKTYGGTDTQYF.